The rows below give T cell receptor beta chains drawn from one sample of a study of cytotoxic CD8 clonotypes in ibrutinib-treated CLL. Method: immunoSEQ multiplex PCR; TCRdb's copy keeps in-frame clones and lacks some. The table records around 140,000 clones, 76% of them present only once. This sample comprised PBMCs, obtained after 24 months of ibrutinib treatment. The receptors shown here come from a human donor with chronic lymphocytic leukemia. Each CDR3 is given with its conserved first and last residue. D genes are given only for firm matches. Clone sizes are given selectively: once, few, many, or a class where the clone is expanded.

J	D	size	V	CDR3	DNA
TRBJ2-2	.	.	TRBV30	CAWAPWGTAGELFF	TGTGCCTGGGCCCCATGGGGGACGGCCGGGGAGCTGTTTTTT
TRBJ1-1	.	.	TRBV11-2	CASRNWGGKNTEAFF	TGTGCCAGCAGAAACTGGGGCGGAAAGAACACTGAAGCTTTCTTT
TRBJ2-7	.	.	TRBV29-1	CSTGSGHSSYEQYF	TGCAGCACCGGTTCTGGGCACAGCTCCTACGAGCAGTACTTC
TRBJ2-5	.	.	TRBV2	CASSDRLFETAQYF	TGTGCCAGCAGTGATAGGCTTTTTGAGACGGCCCAGTACTTC
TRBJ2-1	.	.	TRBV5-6	CASSLTLDPGLNEQFF	TGTGCCAGCAGCTTGACGTTGGACCCGGGATTGAATGAGCAGTTCTTC
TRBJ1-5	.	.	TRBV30	CAWSVLGGNQPQHF	TGTGCCTGGAGTGTTTTGGGAGGGAATCAGCCCCAGCATTTT
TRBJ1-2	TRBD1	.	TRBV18	CASSPGQGSGYTF	TGTGCCAGCTCACCGGGACAGGGGAGTGGCTACACCTTC
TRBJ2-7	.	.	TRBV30	CAEGSSYEQYF	TGTGCCGAGGGGAGCTCCTACGAGCAGTACTTC
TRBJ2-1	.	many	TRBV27	CASSPTRDTYNEQFF	TGTGCCAGCAGTCCCACGAGGGACACCTACAATGAGCAGTTCTTC
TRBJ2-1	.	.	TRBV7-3	CASSLGVRSSYNEQFF	TGTGCCAGCAGCTTAGGGGTCCGGAGCTCCTACAATGAGCAGTTCTTC
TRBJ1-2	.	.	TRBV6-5	CASAGGRGGYGYTF	TGTGCCAGCGCCGGGGGGCGGGGAGGGTATGGCTACACCTTC
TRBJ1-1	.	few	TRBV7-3	CASSPDRRSEAFF	TGTGCCAGCAGCCCGGACCGGAGGTCTGAAGCTTTCTTT
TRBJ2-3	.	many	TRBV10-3	CAISAGRGGMGTDTQYF	TGTGCCATCAGCGCCGGTCGGGGCGGGATGGGCACAGATACGCAGTATTTT
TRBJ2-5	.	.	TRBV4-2	CASSQPRGASQETQYF	TGTGCCAGCAGCCAACCCCGCGGGGCCTCCCAAGAGACCCAGTACTTC